A single sample gave rise to the 9 T cell receptor beta chains below, sequenced in a study of beta chain features in type 1 diabetes. General study results and limits: Moderate but significant shortening of TCRB CDR3s was recorded in all four CD4+ subsets from Type 1 diabetes patients.

The antigens for these receptors are not known. All of the isolated RNA was reverse transcribed, so expressed TCRB transcripts were sequenced. This table comes from immunoSEQ multiplex PCR, and its TCRdb copy is limited to in-frame clones, with some not included. The table has some 250,000 clones, over 11% seen once. What was sequenced was naive CD4+ T cells from blood. These receptor sequences come from a man younger than 40 with type 1 diabetes.

The chain joins TRBV11-2 to TRBJ2-7, with D possibly being TRBD2 (6 bases). This CDR3 has 13 amino acids. Trimming took 6 bases from V and 12 from J, leaving 21 bases between them. CDR1 and CDR2 from the germline V gene are SGHAT and FQNNGV. The DNA for the CDR3 is TGTGCCAGCAGTCCGGGCGGGAATCCCGAGAGGTACTTC. Translating gives CASSPGGNPERYF.

V and J are TRBV6-6 and TRBJ1-1; the D is unclear. Germline V lookup: CDR1 MNHNY, CDR2 SVGAGI (reference sequence). The CDR3 loop spans 16 amino acids. V was pared by 0 bases and J by 0 bases, with 11 bases between. The CDR3 sequence: CASSYSSRGMNTEAFF. The CDR3 nucleotides are TGTGCCAGCAGTTACTCGAGCCGAGGGATGAACACTGAAGCTTTCTTT.

The table lists this clone with a few counts. The same CDR3 arises from other DNA sequences in this sample as well. The chain has TRBV18 and TRBJ2-5; possibly TRBD2 for D (6 bases). This CDR3 has 14 amino acids. Trimming removed 3 bases at V and 5 bases at J, with 13 bases between. From germline, CDR1 is KGHSH and CDR2 LQKENI. CDR3 bases: TGTGCCAGCTCACCGCCCCCAGGGAGGGAGACCCAGTACTTC. Translated: CASSPPPGRETQYF. The full variable domain, in which reference TRBV18 and TRBJ2-5 provide the parts outside the CDR3, is NAGVMQNPRHLVRRRGQEARLRCSPMKGHSHVYWYRQLPEEGLKFMVYLQKENIIDESGMPKERFSAEFPKEGPSILRIQQVVRGDSAAYFCASSPPPGRETQYFGPGTRLLVL.

Note on this clone: At one boundary the junction diverges from the germline segment, which might be a read error. The chain joins TRBV7-9 to TRBJ2-2; D might be TRBD1 (6 bases). The CDR3 runs 16 residues. The germline CDR1 and CDR2 sequences are SEHNR and FQNEAQ (reference sequence). CDR3 in DNA: TGTGCCAGCAGCCTAGCAGTAGGGGGAGACACCGGGGAGCTGTTTTTT. This encodes CASSLAVGGDTGELFF.

The gene calls are TRBV20-1 and TRBJ2-5, with no clear D. Germline CDR1 and CDR2: DFQATT and SNEGSKA (reference sequence). Deletions cut 4 bases from V and 3 bases from J, with 6 bases between. The CDR3 spans 11 residues. The CDR3: CSANSKETQYF. The CDR3 DNA is TGCAGTGCTAATAGTAAAGAGACCCAGTACTTC.

This clone has a handful of counts. The chain couples TRBV19 to TRBJ1-5; the match to TRBD1 covers 8 bases. Germline assignment: CDR1 LNHDA and CDR2 SQIVND (reference sequence). Unmatched junction bases numbered 8, after V lost 3 bases and J lost 1 base. The CDR3 runs 17 residues. The CDR3 nucleotides read TGTGCCAGTAGTATGCCCGGACAGGGAAGGAGCAATCAGCCCCAGCATTTT. Translation gives CASSMPGQGRSNQPQHF.

The rearrangement uses TRBV27 and TRBJ2-6; D possibly corresponds to TRBD1 (6 bases). The CDR3 runs 17 residues. In germline, CDR1 is MNHEY, CDR2 SMNVEV (reference sequence). V was pared by 5 bases and J by 0 bases, with 14 bases between. In DNA, the CDR3 is TGTGCCAGCAGTAGTGGACAGTACTACTCTGGGGCCAACGTCCTGACTTTC. Translated: CASSSGQYYSGANVLTF.

This chain joins TRBV5-4 and TRBJ2-1, with D unclear. Looked up from germline, CDR1 is SGHNT and CDR2 is YYREEE (reference sequence). V was trimmed by 4 bases and J by 9 bases, leaving 14 bases between them. The CDR3 extends over 13 amino acids. The CDR3 spells CASSIDRGFEQFF. Written as DNA, the CDR3 is TGTGCCAGCAGCATTGACCGAGGATTTGAGCAGTTCTTC.

The chain links TRBV4-2 to TRBJ2-7, with TRBD2 matching over 10 bases. V lost 3 bases to trimming and J lost 3 bases; unmatched junction nucleotides: 8. Per the germline V gene, CDR1 is LGHNA and CDR2 is YNFKEQ. This CDR3 has 16 amino acids. The CDR3 sequence is CASSQDLAGGFYEQYF. CDR3 sequence (DNA): TGTGCCAGCAGCCAGGACTTAGCGGGGGGTTTCTACGAGCAGTACTTC.